This T cell receptor (beta chain) derives from a study of OX40 agonist ivuxolimab in advanced cancers. Background on the study: Allowance was made for prior anti-PD-1, anti-PD-L1 or anti-CTLA-4 therapy, and roughly 40% had some. Partial responses, seen in three patients, involved one hepatocellular carcinoma and two cutaneous melanomas. Study observations and caveats: A proportion of nonresponders additionally exhibited low normalized T-cell clonal expansion. Dosing at 0.1 to 3.0 mg/kg was accompanied by clonal expansion of CD4+ and CD8+ blood T cells by week 6.

This CDR3 comprises 15 residues. Germline V gives CDR1 MNHEY, CDR2 SMNVEV (reference sequence). As concerns this clone: Antigen unknown. At one end the junction does not follow the germline gene, possibly because of a read error.

Sequencing used immunoSEQ multiplex PCR; TCRdb keeps in-frame clones, though not all of them. The data show about 53,000 clones, approximately 84% seen once. The sequence was obtained from an adult with an advanced solid tumor such as melanoma, head and neck, liver or kidney cancer. The chain employs TRBV27 and TRBJ2-7; 7 bases are shared with TRBD1. The sample here was CD4+ or CD8+ T cells sorted from blood, taken in a trial of the OX40 agonist ivuxolimab. This CDR3 is CASSLSPGQSYEQYF. In DNA form, the CDR3 reads TGTGCCAGCAGTCTATCTCCGGGACAGTCCTACGAGCAGTACTTC.